This TCR beta chain was captured by sequencing in a study of T cells in Graves' hyperthyroidism and ophthalmopathy. Germline lookup yields CDR1 SGHVS and CDR2 FQNEAQ. CDR3 length: 15 residues. Trimming removed 1 base from V and 6 bases from J; junction bases left unmatched: 4. This clonotype was recorded many times. RNA transcripts yielded amplified TCR beta CDR3 regions. The HTBI primer set was used in a first-round RT-PCR of the TCR CDR3. TCRdb re-called the multiplex PCR reads with MiXCR, one entry per CDR3 protein. Here the sample spans 750,000 to 950,000 distinct CDR3 sequences, 38% being singletons.

The material sequenced was blood. This clonotype was obtained from a man younger than 35 with Graves' hyperthyroidism. V usage is TRBV7-8 and J usage is TRBJ2-7, with 12 bases aligning to TRBD2. CDR3 DNA: TGTGCCAGCAGCTTAGTCTCTAGCGGGAGGGCCGAGCAGTACTTC. The encoded protein is CASSLVSSGRAEQYF.